This T cell receptor (beta chain) derives from a study of blood T cell repertoires in COVID-19 (dated by TCRdb to the early 2020s). With regard to the full study: Collaborator samples came from the United States, Italy and Spain and covered acute and convalescent phases of COVID-19. A freely available public database, intended as a resource for researchers studying the immune response to SARS-CoV-2, is where the repertoires were released. A de-identified subject ID, COVID-19 status, age in years and sex were almost always included in the sample metadata. The dataset comprised deeply sampled blood TCRbeta repertoires from subjects exposed to, actively infected with, or recovered from COVID-19. The material from the prospective study consisted of cDNA or gDNA derived from T cells, B-cell-depleted T cells, or PBMCs. Where available, HLA class I and class II types were taken from metadata supplied by the sample provider and were not determined by assay-based typing. The samples were drawn from the first 160 participants of the ongoing ImmuneRACE study and from under 1,500 subjects provided by 6 global collaborators. Study-level results and caveats: The amount of clinical and demographic metadata varied by source and participant and was provided uncurated.

In the prospective study, participants were about 18 to 90 years old, resided in 20 to 30 geographic areas of the United States, and were enrolled through a virtual design. In the prospective study, cohorts were assigned on the basis of participant-reported clinical history obtained from a screening survey and a study questionnaire. ImmuneRACE Cohort 3 recovered participants were defined by two consecutive negative NP/OP PCR tests, healthcare professional clearance, or symptom resolution. In the prospective study, whole blood, serum and a nasopharyngeal or oropharyngeal swab were collected from each participant by mobile phlebotomists. Participants in the prospective study had the option to provide additional blood draws and questionnaires over a roughly 2-month period. Before DNA extraction, blood samples from the prospective study were shipped at room temperature or frozen. TCRbeta CDR3 regions were amplified from genomic DNA using the immunoSEQ Assay, a bias-controlled multiplex PCR. In the authors' own workflow: Within the assay, amplification of reference gene primers was used to estimate how many nucleated cells each sample contained. To quantify the absolute abundance of each unique TCRbeta CDR3 rearrangement, sequence reads were collapsed and filtered. Productive Simpson clonality was computed per sample as the square root of Simpson's diversity index over productive rearrangements. The table was pulled from immuneACCESS by TCRdb, which kept in-frame rearrangements only. Such tables lose some clones; where checked, under half of the loss comes from unresolved V genes, and the rest has no known cause. That table is the source of V, J and clone size, and D and trimming were worked out from the DNA. The sample profile shows some 420,000 clones; 80% to 90% of them were found once. The biggest ten clones account for around 1.1% of the sample.

A word on this clone: What this receptor recognizes is not known. Base qualities are missing; no much larger clone stands one base away.

This receptor was obtained from a man aged 30 to 39 who had recovered from COVID-19. Sequencing used PBMCs or T cells enriched from blood (not recorded which).

Here the CDR3 is given as CASSFMKLHTGELFF. The nucleotides read TGTGCCAGCTCTTTTATGAAGCTTCACACCGGGGAGCTGTTTTTT. The V and J segments used are TRBV5-6 and TRBJ2-2; no D gene call is confident. From the cysteine through the phenylalanine, the CDR3 covers 15 amino acids. Solely the CDR3 DNA is kept, with 45 bases framed from the first base. V is pared back by 7 bases and J by 3 bases, with 16 bases lying between the germline termini. Reading the germline V gene gives CDR1 SGHDT and CDR2 YYEEEE.